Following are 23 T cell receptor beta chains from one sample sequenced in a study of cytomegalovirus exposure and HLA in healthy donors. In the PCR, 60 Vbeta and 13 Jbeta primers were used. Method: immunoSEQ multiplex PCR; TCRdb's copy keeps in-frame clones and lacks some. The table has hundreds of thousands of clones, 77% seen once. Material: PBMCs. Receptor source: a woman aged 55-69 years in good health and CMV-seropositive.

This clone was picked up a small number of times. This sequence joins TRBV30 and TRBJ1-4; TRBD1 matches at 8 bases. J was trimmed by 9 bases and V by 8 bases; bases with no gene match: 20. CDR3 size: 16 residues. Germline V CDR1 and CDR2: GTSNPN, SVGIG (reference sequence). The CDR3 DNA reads TGTGCCGGAAACCTGTGGGAGGCCAGGGGGCGAAAAAAACTGTTTTTT. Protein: CAGNLWEARGRKKLFF.

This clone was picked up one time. The CDR3 loop is CASSDSPGLIYNEQFF. The DNA for the CDR3 is TGTGCCAGCAGTGATTCCCCGGGACTAATATACAATGAGCAGTTCTTC. The chain combines TRBV6-1 with TRBJ2-1, with 7 positions matching TRBD2. Germline loops: CDR1 MNHNS, CDR2 SASEGT. CDR3 length: 16 residues. J gave up 4 bases and V 3 bases, and 9 bases lay outside the gene matches.

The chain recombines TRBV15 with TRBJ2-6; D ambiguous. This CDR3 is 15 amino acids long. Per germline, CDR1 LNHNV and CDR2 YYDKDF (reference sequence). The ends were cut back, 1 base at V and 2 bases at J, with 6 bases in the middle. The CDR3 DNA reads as TGTGCCACCAGCAGAGCCAGAACTGGGGCCAACGTCCTGACTTTC. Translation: CATSRARTGANVLTF.

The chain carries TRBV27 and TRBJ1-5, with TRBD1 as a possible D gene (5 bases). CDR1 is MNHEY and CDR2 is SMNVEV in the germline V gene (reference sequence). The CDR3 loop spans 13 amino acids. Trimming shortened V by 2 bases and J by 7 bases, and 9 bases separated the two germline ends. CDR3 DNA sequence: TGTGCCAGCAGTTTAAGGGGTAGACAGCCCCAGCATTTT. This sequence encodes CASSLRGRQPQHF.

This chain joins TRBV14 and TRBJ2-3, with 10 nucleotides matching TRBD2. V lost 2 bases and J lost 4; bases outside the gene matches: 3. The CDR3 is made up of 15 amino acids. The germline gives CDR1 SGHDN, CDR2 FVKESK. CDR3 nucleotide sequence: TGTGCCAGCAGCCAACAAAGCGGGAGGGCAGATACGCAGTATTTT. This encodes CASSQQSGRADTQYF.

This CDR3 reads CASSAETRAGANYGYTF. The CDR3 DNA follows: TGTGCCAGCAGCGCCGAAACTCGGGCAGGGGCTAACTATGGCTACACCTTC. V usage is TRBV9 and J usage is TRBJ1-2; a possible D gene is TRBD1 (6 bases). V was cut by 3 bases and J by 0 bases, with 18 bases left in between. The germline gives CDR1 SGDLS, CDR2 YYNGEE. The CDR3 is made up of 17 amino acids.

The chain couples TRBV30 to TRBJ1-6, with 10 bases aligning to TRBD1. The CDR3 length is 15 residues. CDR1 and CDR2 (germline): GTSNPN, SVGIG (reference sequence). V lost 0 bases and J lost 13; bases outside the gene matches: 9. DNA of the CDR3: TGTGCCTGGAGTGTAGAGGGGACAGGGGCTGGTCCCCTCCACTTT. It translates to CAWSVEGTGAGPLHF.

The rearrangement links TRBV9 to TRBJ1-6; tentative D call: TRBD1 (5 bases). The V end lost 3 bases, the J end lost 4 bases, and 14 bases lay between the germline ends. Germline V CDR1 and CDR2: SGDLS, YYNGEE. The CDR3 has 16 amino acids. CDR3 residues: CASSGSGGTYNSPLHF. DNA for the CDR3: TGTGCCAGCAGCGGTAGCGGGGGAACTTATAATTCACCCCTCCACTTT.

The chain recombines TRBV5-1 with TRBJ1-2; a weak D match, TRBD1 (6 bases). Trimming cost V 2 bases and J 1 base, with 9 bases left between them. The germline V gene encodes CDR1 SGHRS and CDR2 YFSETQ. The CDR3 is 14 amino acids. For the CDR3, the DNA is TGCGCCAGCAGCTTCGGGGACATTAACTATGGCTACACCTTC. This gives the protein CASSFGDINYGYTF.

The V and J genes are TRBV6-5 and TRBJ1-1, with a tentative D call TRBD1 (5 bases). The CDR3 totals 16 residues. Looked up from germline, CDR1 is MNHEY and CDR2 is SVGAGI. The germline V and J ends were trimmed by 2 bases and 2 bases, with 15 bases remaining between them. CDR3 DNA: TGTGCCAGCAGTTACGGTCCTTGGCAGGGAAACACTGAAGCTTTCTTT. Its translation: CASSYGPWQGNTEAFF.

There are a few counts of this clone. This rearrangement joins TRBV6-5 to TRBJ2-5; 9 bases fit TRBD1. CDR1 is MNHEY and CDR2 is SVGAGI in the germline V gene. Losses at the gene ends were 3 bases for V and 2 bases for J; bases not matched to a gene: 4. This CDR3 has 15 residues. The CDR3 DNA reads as TGTGCCAGCAGTTATGGGACAGGGAATCAAGAGACCCAGTACTTC. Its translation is CASSYGTGNQETQYF.

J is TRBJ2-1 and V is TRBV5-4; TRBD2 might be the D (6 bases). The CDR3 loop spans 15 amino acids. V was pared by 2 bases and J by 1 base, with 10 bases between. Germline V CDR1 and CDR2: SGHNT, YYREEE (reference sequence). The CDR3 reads CASSFGTRSYNEQFF. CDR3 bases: TGTGCCAGCAGCTTCGGGACTCGTTCCTACAATGAGCAGTTCTTC.

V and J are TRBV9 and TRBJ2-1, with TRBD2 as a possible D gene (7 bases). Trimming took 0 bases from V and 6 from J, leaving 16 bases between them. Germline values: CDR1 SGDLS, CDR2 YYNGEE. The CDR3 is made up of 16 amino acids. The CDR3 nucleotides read TGTGCCAGCAGCGTAGCGGGCGCGGGGGCGATCAATGAGCAGTTCTTC. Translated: CASSVAGAGAINEQFF.

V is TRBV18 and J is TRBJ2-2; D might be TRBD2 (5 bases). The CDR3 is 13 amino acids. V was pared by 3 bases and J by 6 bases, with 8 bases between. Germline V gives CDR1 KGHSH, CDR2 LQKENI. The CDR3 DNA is TGTGCCAGCTCACCGTCCGGGGCCGGGGAGCTGTTTTTT. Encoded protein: CASSPSGAGELFF. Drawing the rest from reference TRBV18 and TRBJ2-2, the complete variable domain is NAGVMQNPRHLVRRRGQEARLRCSPMKGHSHVYWYRQLPEEGLKFMVYLQKENIIDESGMPKERFSAEFPKEGPSILRIQQVVRGDSAAYFCASSPSGAGELFFGEGSRLTVL.

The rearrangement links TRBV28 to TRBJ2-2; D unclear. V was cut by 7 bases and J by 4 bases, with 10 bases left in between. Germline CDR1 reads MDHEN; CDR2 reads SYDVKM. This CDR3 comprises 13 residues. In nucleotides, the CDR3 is TGTGCCAGCAAGCTTGAGCCCACCGGGGAGCTGTTTTTT. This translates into CASKLEPTGELFF.

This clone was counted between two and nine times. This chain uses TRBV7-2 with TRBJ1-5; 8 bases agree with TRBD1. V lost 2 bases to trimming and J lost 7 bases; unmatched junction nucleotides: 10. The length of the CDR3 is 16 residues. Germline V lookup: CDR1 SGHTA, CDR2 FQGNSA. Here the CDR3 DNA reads TGTGCCAGCAGCTTAAAGGCGACAGGGGTTTGGCAGCCCCAGCATTTT. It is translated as CASSLKATGVWQPQHF.

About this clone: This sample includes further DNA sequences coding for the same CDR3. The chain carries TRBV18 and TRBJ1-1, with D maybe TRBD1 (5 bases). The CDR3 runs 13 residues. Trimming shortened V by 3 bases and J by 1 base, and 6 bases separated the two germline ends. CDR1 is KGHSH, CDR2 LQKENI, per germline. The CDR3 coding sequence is TGTGCCAGCTCACCTGGACAGAACACTGAAGCTTTCTTT. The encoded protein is CASSPGQNTEAFF.

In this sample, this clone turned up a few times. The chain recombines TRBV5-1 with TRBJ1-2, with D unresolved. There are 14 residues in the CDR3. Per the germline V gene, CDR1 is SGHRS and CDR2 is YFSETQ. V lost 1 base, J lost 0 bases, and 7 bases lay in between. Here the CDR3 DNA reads TGCGCCAGCAGCTTGACAGTGGCTAACTATGGCTACACCTTC. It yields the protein CASSLTVANYGYTF.

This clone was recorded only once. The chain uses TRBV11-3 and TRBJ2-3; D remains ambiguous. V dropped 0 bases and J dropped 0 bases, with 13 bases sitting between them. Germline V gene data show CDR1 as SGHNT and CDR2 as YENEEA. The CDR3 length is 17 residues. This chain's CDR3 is CASSLDPDSRSTDTQYF. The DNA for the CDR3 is TGTGCCAGCAGCTTAGACCCCGACTCAAGAAGCACAGATACGCAGTATTTT.

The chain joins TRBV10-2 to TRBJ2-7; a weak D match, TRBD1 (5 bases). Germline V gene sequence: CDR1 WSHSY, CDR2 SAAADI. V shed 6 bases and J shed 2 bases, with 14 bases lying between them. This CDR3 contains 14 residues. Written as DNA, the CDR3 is TGCGCCAGCAGGCCGGCAGGGTCACCCTACGAGCAGTACTTC. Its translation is CASRPAGSPYEQYF.

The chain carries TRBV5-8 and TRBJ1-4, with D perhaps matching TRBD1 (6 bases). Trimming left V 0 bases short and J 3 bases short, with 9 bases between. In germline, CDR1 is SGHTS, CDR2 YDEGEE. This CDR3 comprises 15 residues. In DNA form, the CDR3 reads TGTGCCAGCAGCTTGGCGGGGACACCTAATGAAAAACTGTTTTTT. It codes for CASSLAGTPNEKLFF.

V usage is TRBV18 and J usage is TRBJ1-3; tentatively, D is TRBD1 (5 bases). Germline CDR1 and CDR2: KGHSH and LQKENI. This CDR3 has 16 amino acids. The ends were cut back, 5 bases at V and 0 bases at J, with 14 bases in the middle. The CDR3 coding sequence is TGTGCCAGCTCAGGGGGGGACTCGCTCTCTGGAAACACCATATATTTT. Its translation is CASSGGDSLSGNTIYF. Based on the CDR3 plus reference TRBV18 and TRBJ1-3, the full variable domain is NAGVMQNPRHLVRRRGQEARLRCSPMKGHSHVYWYRQLPEEGLKFMVYLQKENIIDESGMPKERFSAEFPKEGPSILRIQQVVRGDSAAYFCASSGGDSLSGNTIYFGEGSWLTVV.

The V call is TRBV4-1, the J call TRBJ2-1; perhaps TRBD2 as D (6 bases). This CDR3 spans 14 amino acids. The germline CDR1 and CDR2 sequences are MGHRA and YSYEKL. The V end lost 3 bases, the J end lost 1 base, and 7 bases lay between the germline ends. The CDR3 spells CASSQGGSYNEQFF. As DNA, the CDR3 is TGCGCCAGCAGCCAGGGGGGATCCTACAATGAGCAGTTCTTC.